This T cell receptor beta chain stems from a study of breast tumors, draining lymph nodes, adjacent tissues. There are many counts of this clonotype. Its antigen is still unknown. Findings and caveats of the study: Tumor TCR diversity was below lymph nodes but above nontumor tissue. The data were judged consistent with most tumor T cells coming from lymph node and expanding in tumor.

Breast cancer patients provided tissue from their axillary draining lymph nodes. The germline V gene has CDR1 LNHDA and CDR2 SQIVND (reference sequence). The CDR3 totals 13 residues. The V end lost 5 bases, the J end lost 8 bases, and 10 bases lay between the germline ends. TCRdb ran MiXCR on the multiplex PCR reads and lists one entry per CDR3 protein. This sample yields around 140,000 distinct CDR3 sequences, of which 32% are seen a single time; around 2.5% belongs to the top ten. J is TRBJ1-6 and V is TRBV19, with a tentative D call TRBD1 (5 bases). Sequencing was performed on axillary lymph node tissue. The sequence was collected from a female donor with breast cancer. Some clones in this sample may be carry-over from other donors' samples. DNA of the CDR3: TGTGCCAGTAGTCCGGACATCCATTCACCCCTCCACTTT. It yields the protein CASSPDIHSPLHF.